This T cell receptor (beta chain) appears in the sequencing data of a study of blood T cell repertoires in COVID-19. The wider study: Samples representing acute and convalescent COVID-19 were sourced from the United States, Italy and Spain.

CDR1 and CDR2 from the germline V gene are MNHEY and SMNVEV (reference sequence). This CDR3 is built from 14 residues. Trimming took off 3 bases at V and 5 bases at J, with 8 bases between the two ends. The method was immunoSEQ multiplex PCR; TCRdb's version includes in-frame clones alone and lacks a portion of them. The table shows 150,000 to 200,000 clones, with roughly 86% occurring only once. The chain links TRBV27 to TRBJ1-6; no clear D gene. The material sequenced was peripheral blood. This TCR was recovered from a woman aged 80 or over in a cohort sampled during active or convalescent COVID-19. As DNA, the CDR3 is TGTGCCAGCAGTTTTATCGGGAATAATTCACCCCTCCACTTT. It yields the protein CASSFIGNNSPLHF.